This T cell receptor beta chain was obtained from a study of blood T cell repertoires in COVID-19. Study overall: Sites across the United States, Italy and Spain contributed samples from acute and convalescent COVID-19. PBMCs, B-cell-depleted T cells, or T cells were the source of the cDNA or gDNA that made up the material.

In the original processing: Estimated nucleated cell counts came from reference gene primer amplification. Here immunoSEQ multiplex PCR was the method, and the copy in TCRdb shows in-frame clones only, minus some. The V and J calls and clone size are taken from that table; D and trimming were inferred from the DNA. The sample gives approximately 200,000 clones, about 85% of which show up once; 5% to 6.5% is in the top ten. From germline, CDR1 is MGHRA and CDR2 YSYEKL. V trimming: 0 bases; J trimming: 7 bases; junction bases outside the gene matches: 0. This CDR3 region has 14 residues. Sequences were obtained from peripheral blood. The chain couples TRBV4-1 to TRBJ2-1; 10 bases are a match to TRBD2. This receptor was obtained from a woman aged 55-69 years who had recovered from COVID-19. The CDR3 loop is CASSQEAGGNEQFF. The CDR3, as DNA: TGCGCCAGCAGCCAAGAAGCGGGGGGGAATGAGCAGTTCTTC.